The T cell receptor beta chain under discussion was sequenced for a study of T cell responses to AZD1222 COVID-19 vaccine (dated by TCRdb to the early 2020s). Study-wide context: A total of over 230 trial participants underwent TCR sequencing, of whom roughly 210 had received two doses of AZD1222 and some 25 had received two doses of the MenACWY control vaccine. Trial participants were enrolled by age into subgroups of 18-55, 56-69 and 70-plus years, and 148, 28 and 57 TCR-sequenced participants, respectively, were included in these subgroups. Findings and caveats that apply to the study as a whole: Spike-specific TCR breadth and depth rose significantly after two AZD1222 doses compared with day 0 and with MenACWY recipients. Because no day 14 peak-response samples were available, repertoires were characterized only after the peak T cell response. The whole spike protein was spanned by vaccine-associated CD4 TCRs, and dominant responses were seen in regions 160-218 and 743-854. The 56-69-year group was small, and its depth increase did not reach significance, likely because of low power. Reportedly, almost half of the unique spike-specific TCRs recognized epitopes lying outside the regions that are mutated in the B.1.351 and B.1.1.7 variants. Conclusions about previously exposed vaccinees are limited, since just six AZD1222 recipients were seropositive for SARS-CoV-2 at baseline. Most participants were white British and females outnumbered males, and the authors suggested that clonal diversity may have been underestimated.

The trim is 2 bases for V and 1 base for J, with a gap of 8 bases between the germline ends. The germline V gene gives CDR1 as MNHEY and CDR2 as SVGAGI. The CDR3 starts with the cysteine, ends with the phenylalanine, and has 14 residues. Of the read, only the CDR3 DNA is kept; its 42 bases are in frame from base 1. This clone was picked up one time. The clone's antigen remains unknown. Base qualities are missing; no much larger clone stands one base away. The CDR3 regions of human TCRbeta chains were subjected to immunosequencing. As for the original processing: Repertoire TCRs were checked for matches against a reference library of SARS-CoV-2-specific TCRs that had been generated using the MIRA antigen-specificity platform. Breadth was defined as the fraction of unique TCRs that were SARS-CoV-2-associated. Depth was defined as the fraction of total T cells that were SARS-CoV-2-associated. Using the MIRA data, each spike-specific TCR was assigned both to the spike region to which the TCR was reactive and to a CD4 or CD8 class. Log10-transformed breadth and depth values were compared by one-way ANOVA with Sidak's multiple comparisons tests. This is the immuneACCESS table as TCRdb keeps it, with only in-frame sequences that have V and J called. A part of the clones is gone; compared with another copy, unresolved V genes explain less than half, and the rest is unexplained. The D gene and trimming were derived from the DNA, and the V and J assignments and clone size from that table. The sample table lists roughly 190,000 clones, approximately 91% of them with a count of one. 1.5% to 2% of the sample is held by the ten biggest clonotypes.

The time point label for this specimen denotes: about 28 days (+/-7) after the second vaccine dose. Because spike-specific TCR depth and breadth did not differ between the two schedules, AZD1222 recipients who got a second dose at roughly 4 weeks were pooled with those who got a second dose at roughly 12 weeks. Vaccinee samples came from UK trials COV001 and COV002, including a single-blind randomized controlled phase 2/3 trial of AZD1222 (ChAdOx1 nCoV-19) in healthy adults. For TCRbeta chain sequencing, PBMC samples were collected from trial participants at day 0 and at day 28 after the second dose.

Specimen: peripheral blood, collected 28 days after the second AZD1222 dose. The chain is assembled from TRBV6-5 and TRBJ1-1, with the D segment identity uncertain. The source is an adult who received the AZD1222 COVID-19 vaccine. For the CDR3, the sequence is CASSYNWGNTEAFF. The nucleotides read TGTGCCAGCAGTTACAATTGGGGGAACACTGAAGCTTTCTTT.